This is a list of T cell receptor beta chains from one sample in a study of beta chain features in type 1 diabetes. Using immunoSEQ multiplex PCR, the repertoire was profiled, and TCRdb retains in-frame clones only, with some absent. The sample includes 300,000 to 450,000 clones, around 13% of them seen just once. The sequencing input was naive CD4+ T cells from blood. These receptors were collected from a man aged 18 to 30 in good health. Both conserved end residues are part of each CDR3. A D gene is named only where the DNA matches it firmly. Only part of the rows carry a size: once, few, many, or a class if the clone is expanded.

V gene	clone size	D gene	J gene	CDR3 DNA	CDR3 protein
TRBV28	.	.	TRBJ2-7	TGTGCCAGCAGTTTACCGGGGTACGAGCAGTACTTC	CASSLPGYEQYF
TRBV5-1	few	TRBD1	TRBJ1-4	TGCGCCAGCAGCTACGGCAGGGGGAATGAAAAACTGTTTTTT	CASSYGRGNEKLFF
TRBV11-3	few	.	TRBJ2-5	TGTGCCAGCAGCTTAGGGGCACGAGAGACCCAGTACTTC	CASSLGARETQYF
TRBV9	few	.	TRBJ1-3	TGTGCCAGCAGCCCCGGACAGCAAAACACCATATATTTT	CASSPGQQNTIYF
TRBV2	few	.	TRBJ1-2	TGTGCCAGCCTCCTCCGGGGAGTTTCTGGCTACACCTTC	CASLLRGVSGYTF
TRBV6-1	.	TRBD2	TRBJ2-4	TGTGCCAGCAGCCGACTAGCGGGGGAGTTAAACATTCAGTACTTC	CASSRLAGELNIQYF
TRBV5-4	few	.	TRBJ2-3	TGTGCCAGCAGCCGATTTAGCGGAACAAGCACAGATACGCAGTATTTT	CASSRFSGTSTDTQYF
TRBV7-2	.	.	TRBJ2-3	TGTGCCAGCAGCCCTACATCAGGGGAAGGCACAGATACGCAGTATTTT	CASSPTSGEGTDTQYF
TRBV5-4	few	.	TRBJ2-5	TGTGCCAGCAGCTTTTGGTTTGCAGGGGAATCGGAGACCCAGTACTTC	CASSFWFAGESETQYF
TRBV5-1	.	TRBD2	TRBJ2-2	TGCGCCAGCAGCATCCGGGGGGGATACAACACCGGGGAGCTGTTTTTT	CASSIRGGYNTGELFF
TRBV28	few	TRBD1	TRBJ2-7	TGTGCCAGCAGTTTACGGGGACAGGTCTACGAGCAGTACTTC	CASSLRGQVYEQYF
TRBV28	few	TRBD1	TRBJ1-5	TGTGCCAGCACCTCAGGACAGGGGGATCAGCCCCAGCATTTT	CASTSGQGDQPQHF
TRBV7-3	.	TRBD1	TRBJ2-2	TGTGCCAGCAGCCCGCTAGGGACAGCCACCGGGGAGCTGTTTTTT	CASSPLGTATGELFF
TRBV6-5	few	TRBD1	TRBJ1-4	TGTGCCAGCAGTTACGAGACAGGGGTAAATGAAAAACTGTTTTTT	CASSYETGVNEKLFF
TRBV2	.	TRBD1	TRBJ1-2	TGTGCCAGCAGCGGGGACAGGGGGCGGAACTATGGCTACACCTTC	CASSGDRGRNYGYTF
TRBV6-5	.	.	TRBJ2-7	TGTGCCAGCGGAAGACAGGTGTGGGACACGTACTTC	CASGRQVWDTYF
TRBV19	.	.	TRBJ1-6	TGTGCCAGTAGTCCGCAGGGTAATGAATTTGTAACCCTCCACTTT	CASSPQGNEFVTLHF
TRBV11-2	.	.	TRBJ2-1	TGTGCCAGCAGCCCCGAGATCCGATACAATGAGCAGTTCTTC	CASSPEIRYNEQFF
TRBV18	.	.	TRBJ2-7	TGTGCCAGCTCACCAGTGGTACGCGAGCAGTACTTC	CASSPVVREQYF
TRBV4-3	few	TRBD1	TRBJ1-2	TGCGCCAGCAGCCACCCGGACAGGGGGGATGGCTACACCTTC	CASSHPDRGDGYTF
TRBV4-2	.	TRBD1	TRBJ1-6	TGTGCCAGCAGCCAAGGGGGAGGCAGGGGGTACGCTAATTCACCCCTCCACTTT	CASSQGGGRGYANSPLHF
TRBV27	.	.	TRBJ1-2	TGTGCCAGCAGCTCAGGGATGGGAAACTATGGCTACACCTTC	CASSSGMGNYGYTF
TRBV5-4	.	TRBD2	TRBJ2-1	TGTGCCAGCAGCTCCCGGACTAGCGGGGTCGGAATAAGCTCCTACAATGAGCAGTTCTTC	CASSSRTSGVGISSYNEQFF
TRBV30	.	TRBD1	TRBJ1-1	TGTGCCTGGAGTGTACTGGACAGGGGGAACACTGAAGCTTTCTTT	CAWSVLDRGNTEAFF
TRBV25-1	few	.	TRBJ1-2	TGTGCCAGCAGTGAGGGCAGCTTCTATGGCTACACCTTC	CASSEGSFYGYTF
TRBV2	few	.	TRBJ1-2	TGTGCCAGCAAGTTAAGGTTTTTGGAGGAGGGCTACACCTTC	CASKLRFLEEGYTF
TRBV28	.	TRBD2	TRBJ2-1	TGTGCCAGCAATCCCACACAGACTAGCGGGGGTTACAATGAGCAGTTCTTC	CASNPTQTSGGYNEQFF
TRBV7-6	.	.	TRBJ1-2	TGTGCCAGCAGCTTAACAGACGGTAGCTATGGCTACACCTTC	CASSLTDGSYGYTF
TRBV5-1	few	.	TRBJ2-5	TGCGCCAGCAGCTTGGCCAGGGCGGAAGAGACCCAGTACTTC	CASSLARAEETQYF
TRBV15	few	.	TRBJ2-2	TGTGCCACCAGCAGGGAGACAGACACCACCGGGGAGCTGTTTTTT	CATSRETDTTGELFF
TRBV28	few	.	TRBJ2-5	TGTGCCAGCAGTTTAGCGAGGTACCAAGAGACCCAGTACTTC	CASSLARYQETQYF
TRBV27	.	TRBD1	TRBJ1-2	TGTGCCAGCAGCCAGGGGGCGCTTAACTATGGCTACACCTTC	CASSQGALNYGYTF
TRBV6-1	few	TRBD2	TRBJ2-5	TGTGCCAGCAGCGAAGGGCAAGCGGGAAGGGTTAGAGAGACCCAGTACTTC	CASSEGQAGRVRETQYF
TRBV7-3	few	TRBD2	TRBJ2-3	TGTGCCAGCAGCTCGTTGACTATGCGGGGGGCCTTGGGCACAGATACGCAGTATTTT	CASSSLTMRGALGTDTQYF
TRBV7-3	few	TRBD2	TRBJ2-3	TGTGCCAGCAGCTTGAGGGGACACCCTTACGGGAGGGCCACAGATACGCAGTATTTT	CASSLRGHPYGRATDTQYF
TRBV5-4	few	.	TRBJ2-3	TGTGCCAGCAGCCCTTCGTCGTACACAGATACGCAGTATTTT	CASSPSSYTDTQYF
TRBV29-1	.	.	TRBJ2-7	TGCAGCGTTGAAGCCCGAGGGGGGGCCGACGAGCAGTACTTC	CSVEARGGADEQYF
TRBV6-5	few	.	TRBJ2-5	TGTGCCAGCAGTTACCTCGAGGGCCGGGCAGAGACCCAGTACTTC	CASSYLEGRAETQYF
TRBV19	.	.	TRBJ2-3	TGTGCCAGTAGTAGGAGGGAGACAGATACGCAGTATTTT	CASSRRETDTQYF
TRBV7-3	.	TRBD2	TRBJ2-7	TGTGCCAGCAGCTTAAGAGCGGGGGATTCCTACGAGCAGTACTTC	CASSLRAGDSYEQYF
TRBV9	few	TRBD2	TRBJ2-2	TGTGCCAGCAGCGTAGCGACTAGCGGCTGGGGCGGGGAGCTGTTTTTT	CASSVATSGWGGELFF
TRBV18	.	TRBD1	TRBJ1-2	TGTGCCAGCTCACCGAACTATTCGAGGACAGGGGGGTACTATGGCTACACCTTC	CASSPNYSRTGGYYGYTF
TRBV5-1	few	.	TRBJ1-5	TGCGCCAGCATGATGGGGCCGGGTCAGCAGCCCCAGCATTTT	CASMMGPGQQPQHF
TRBV7-9	few	.	TRBJ2-2	TGTGCCAGCAGCCTCGCGGCGGCCGGGGAGCTGTTTTTT	CASSLAAAGELFF
TRBV6-5	few	.	TRBJ1-4	TGTGCCAGCAGTTACGAGACAACTAATGAAAAACTGTTTTTT	CASSYETTNEKLFF
TRBV6-5	.	.	TRBJ2-1	TGTGCCAGCAGTTACTCTAGCGGTCGACTAGATGAGCAGTTCTTC	CASSYSSGRLDEQFF
TRBV4-2	few	.	TRBJ1-2	TGTGCCAGCAGCCTGGCGGACAGACCCTACACCTTC	CASSLADRPYTF
TRBV6-4	.	.	TRBJ2-7	TGTGCCAGCAGTGACCAAATGGGGCATTTTTACGAGCAGTACTTC	CASSDQMGHFYEQYF
TRBV25-1	few	TRBD2	TRBJ2-5	TGTGCCAGCAGTATAGCTAGCGGGGCGTGGGAGACCCAGTACTTC	CASSIASGAWETQYF
TRBV28	.	TRBD1	TRBJ2-1	TGTGCCAGCATCGGTTCGGGACAGGGGAACAATGAGCAGTTCTTC	CASIGSGQGNNEQFF
TRBV29-1	many	.	TRBJ2-1	TGCAGCGTTGGTCCAGGGGGGAATGAGCAGTTCTTC	CSVGPGGNEQFF
TRBV7-2	.	.	TRBJ1-5	TGTGCCAGCAGCTTGGTCCAGAATCAGCCCCAGCATTTT	CASSLVQNQPQHF
TRBV7-2	.	TRBD2	TRBJ2-3	TGTGCCAGCAGCTTAGACCTTAGCGGGAGGAGGGATACGCAGTATTTT	CASSLDLSGRRDTQYF
TRBV29-1	many	.	TRBJ2-3	TGCAGCGTGCTTCCTTCGGGCACAGATACGCAGTATTTT	CSVLPSGTDTQYF
TRBV14	.	TRBD2	TRBJ2-3	TGTGCCAGCAGCCCATTAGCGGGAGTGCACACGCAGTATTTT	CASSPLAGVHTQYF
TRBV28	few	.	TRBJ2-7	TGTGCCAGCAGTCCTACCCCGATCTACGAGCAGTACTTC	CASSPTPIYEQYF